These T cell receptor beta chains were read from a single sample in a study of technical replicates of blood from a few donors. Clones were read by immunoSEQ multiplex PCR, and TCRdb kept only the in-frame ones, dropping some. The sample holds under 65,000 clones, 70% to 90% seen once. Sequenced: PBMCs. These receptors all stem from a human donor in good health. Some clones in this sample may be carry-over from other donors' samples. The CDR3 runs from the conserved cysteine through the conserved F or W. A D gene is named only where the DNA matches it firmly. The size entry is marked missing in some rows and otherwise reads once, few, many or a size class.

clone size: .; V gene: TRBV7-2; CDR3 length: 15; D gene: TRBD1; J gene: TRBJ1-2; CDR3 DNA: TGTGCCAGCAGCCCAGGTGGGGGGACAGACTATGGCTACACCTTC; CDR3 protein: CASSPGGGTDYGYTF
clone size: .; V gene: TRBV19; CDR3 length: 12; D gene: .; J gene: TRBJ1-2; CDR3 DNA: TGTGCCAGTATAACGACAGTCGGGGGCTACACCTTC; CDR3 protein: CASITTVGGYTF
clone size: .; V gene: TRBV6-4; CDR3 length: 17; D gene: TRBD2; J gene: TRBJ2-2; CDR3 DNA: TGTGCCAGCAGTGAATCGGGAACTAGCGGGCAAGCCGGGGAGCTGTTTTTT; CDR3 protein: CASSESGTSGQAGELFF
clone size: once; V gene: TRBV19; CDR3 length: 14; D gene: .; J gene: TRBJ2-2; CDR3 DNA: TGTGCCAGTAGCCCTAAACAGGGACCCGGGGAGCTGTTTTTT; CDR3 protein: CASSPKQGPGELFF
clone size: .; V gene: TRBV4-1; CDR3 length: 14; D gene: TRBD1; J gene: TRBJ2-7; CDR3 DNA: TGCGCCAGCAGCCAACGGGACAGATCCTACGAGCAGTACTTC; CDR3 protein: CASSQRDRSYEQYF
clone size: .; V gene: TRBV9; CDR3 length: 16; D gene: .; J gene: TRBJ2-4; CDR3 DNA: TGTGCCAGCAGCGAAGACGACAGGCCCGGGTGGGACATTCAGTACTTC; CDR3 protein: CASSEDDRPGWDIQYF
clone size: .; V gene: TRBV7-9; CDR3 length: 14; D gene: TRBD1; J gene: TRBJ1-6; CDR3 DNA: TGTGCCAGCAGCCCTAGGGGGCTTTATTCACCCCTCCACTTT; CDR3 protein: CASSPRGLYSPLHF
clone size: once; V gene: TRBV6-6; CDR3 length: 15; D gene: .; J gene: TRBJ2-1; CDR3 DNA: TGTGCCAGCAGTTACTACGGGGACTCCTACAATGAGCAGTTCTTC; CDR3 protein: CASSYYGDSYNEQFF
clone size: .; V gene: TRBV4-3; CDR3 length: 16; D gene: TRBD2; J gene: TRBJ2-7; CDR3 DNA: TGCGCCAGCAGCCAAGATAGGGAAGCGGGGGCCTACGAGCAGTACTTC; CDR3 protein: CASSQDREAGAYEQYF
clone size: .; V gene: TRBV7-2; CDR3 length: 15; D gene: TRBD1; J gene: TRBJ1-1; CDR3 DNA: TGTGCCAGCAGCCAACAGGGGGCTATGAACACTGAAGCTTTCTTT; CDR3 protein: CASSQQGAMNTEAFF
clone size: .; V gene: TRBV5-1; CDR3 length: 15; D gene: TRBD1; J gene: TRBJ2-7; CDR3 DNA: TGCGCCAGCAGCTTGGAGGGGGCCCCCAGGAACGAGCAGTACTTC; CDR3 protein: CASSLEGAPRNEQYF
clone size: .; V gene: TRBV10-3; CDR3 length: 15; D gene: TRBD2; J gene: TRBJ2-5; CDR3 DNA: TGTGCCATCAGTGGGGTAGGGACTAGCGTGGAGACCCAGTACTTC; CDR3 protein: CAISGVGTSVETQYF
clone size: .; V gene: TRBV7-9; CDR3 length: 15; D gene: .; J gene: TRBJ1-2; CDR3 DNA: TGTGCCAGCACCCCAGGGGACGCTCAGGGGCATGGCTACACCTTC; CDR3 protein: CASTPGDAQGHGYTF
clone size: .; V gene: TRBV2; CDR3 length: 15; D gene: .; J gene: TRBJ2-7; CDR3 DNA: TGTGCCGGAAGCCCAGGGGGGTCTGGGTCCTACGAGCAGTACTTC; CDR3 protein: CAGSPGGSGSYEQYF
clone size: few; V gene: TRBV5-1; CDR3 length: 13; D gene: .; J gene: TRBJ1-1; CDR3 DNA: TGCGCCAGCAGCTTTCAGGAGAACACTGAAGCTTTCTTT; CDR3 protein: CASSFQENTEAFF
clone size: .; V gene: TRBV7-7; CDR3 length: 15; D gene: TRBD2; J gene: TRBJ2-3; CDR3 DNA: TGTGCCAGCAGCTTAGTGGGAGGGCCCACAGATACGCAGTATTTT; CDR3 protein: CASSLVGGPTDTQYF
clone size: .; V gene: TRBV6-5; CDR3 length: 11; D gene: .; J gene: TRBJ1-2; CDR3 DNA: TGTGCCAGCAGTCCCTTATATGGCTACACCTTC; CDR3 protein: CASSPLYGYTF
clone size: once; V gene: TRBV18; CDR3 length: 15; D gene: TRBD2; J gene: TRBJ2-3; CDR3 DNA: TGTGCCAGCTCACCTCAACTAGCGGCGACAGATACGCAGTATTTT; CDR3 protein: CASSPQLAATDTQYF
clone size: .; V gene: TRBV6-1; CDR3 length: 13; D gene: .; J gene: TRBJ1-1; CDR3 DNA: TGTGCCAGCAGGGACAGAATCTCATGGGAAGCTTTCTTT; CDR3 protein: CASRDRISWEAFF
clone size: .; V gene: TRBV4-3; CDR3 length: 16; D gene: .; J gene: TRBJ2-3; CDR3 DNA: TGCGCCAGCAGCCAAGAGGCGGGCGGGTTCGTGGATACGCAGTATTTT; CDR3 protein: CASSQEAGGFVDTQYF
clone size: .; V gene: TRBV7-3; CDR3 length: 14; D gene: TRBD1; J gene: TRBJ1-1; CDR3 DNA: TGTGCCAGCAGCCTAGGGGGCATGGTCACTGAAGCTTTCTTT; CDR3 protein: CASSLGGMVTEAFF